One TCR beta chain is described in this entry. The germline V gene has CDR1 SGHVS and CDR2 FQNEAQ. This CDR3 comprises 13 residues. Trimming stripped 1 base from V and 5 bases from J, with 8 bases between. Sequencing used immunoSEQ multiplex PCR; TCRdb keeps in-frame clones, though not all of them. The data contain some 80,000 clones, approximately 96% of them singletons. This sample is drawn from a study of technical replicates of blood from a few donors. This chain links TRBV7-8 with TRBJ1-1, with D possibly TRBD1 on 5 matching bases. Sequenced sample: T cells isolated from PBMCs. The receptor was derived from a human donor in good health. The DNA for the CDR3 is TGTGCCAGCAGCTTAGTTAAGGGGACTGAAGCTTTCTTT. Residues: CASSLVKGTEAFF.